The subject of this entry is one T cell receptor beta chain. The CDR3 spans 14 residues. Trimming removed 3 bases from V and 8 bases from J, with 16 bases in between. CDR1 MNHEY and CDR2 SVGAGI come from the germline V gene. The sample originates from a study of cytomegalovirus exposure and HLA in healthy donors. Vbeta (60) and Jbeta (13) primers were used in the PCR. Some clones are missing from TCRdb's copy, which holds only in-frame ones; the method was immunoSEQ multiplex PCR. The table counts 100,000 to 150,000 clones; around 1.5% lies in the top ten. The clonotype comes from a woman aged 40 to 50 in good health and CMV-seronegative. The sequenced sample consisted of PBMCs. This sequence joins TRBV6-5 and TRBJ1-1; D remains unclear. The CDR3 nucleotides are TGTGCCAGCAGTTATAAACCCCGGACTGTGGAAGCTTTCTTT. It encodes CASSYKPRTVEAFF.